The clone carrying this TCR beta chain came up a few times. The CDR3 length is 16 residues. Trimming removed 4 bases from V and 7 bases from J; junction bases left unmatched: 12. The germline CDR1 and CDR2 sequences are SGHTA and FQGNSA. The sample belongs to a study of T-cell reconstitution after alpha-beta-depleted transplantation in children. Preparation of the TCRbeta library was carried out with unique molecular identifiers. MiXCR, run by TCRdb on the PCR reads, gives a single entry per CDR3 protein. The table lists around 370,000 distinct CDR3 sequences, about 9.3% of them singletons, with 2.4% in the top ten.

This receptor was obtained from a human donor who donated a stem cell graft to a child with acute lymphoblastic leukemia. The source material was PBMCs from the stem cell graft donor, sampled from the stem cell graft. J is TRBJ2-7 and V is TRBV7-2; 11 bases are a match to TRBD2. DNA of the CDR3: TGTGCCAGCAGCTACCGACTAGCGGGATCACCTCGGGAGCAGTACTTC. Encoded protein: CASSYRLAGSPREQYF.